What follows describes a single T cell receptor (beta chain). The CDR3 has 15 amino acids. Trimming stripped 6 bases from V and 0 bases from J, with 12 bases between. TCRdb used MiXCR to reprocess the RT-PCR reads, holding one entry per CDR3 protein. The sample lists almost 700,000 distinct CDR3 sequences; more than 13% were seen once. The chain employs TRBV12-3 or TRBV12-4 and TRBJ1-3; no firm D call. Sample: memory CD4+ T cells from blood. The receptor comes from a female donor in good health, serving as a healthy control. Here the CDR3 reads CASRSQETSGNTIYF. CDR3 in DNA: TGTGCCAGCAGGAGCCAGGAAACCTCTGGAAACACCATATATTTT.